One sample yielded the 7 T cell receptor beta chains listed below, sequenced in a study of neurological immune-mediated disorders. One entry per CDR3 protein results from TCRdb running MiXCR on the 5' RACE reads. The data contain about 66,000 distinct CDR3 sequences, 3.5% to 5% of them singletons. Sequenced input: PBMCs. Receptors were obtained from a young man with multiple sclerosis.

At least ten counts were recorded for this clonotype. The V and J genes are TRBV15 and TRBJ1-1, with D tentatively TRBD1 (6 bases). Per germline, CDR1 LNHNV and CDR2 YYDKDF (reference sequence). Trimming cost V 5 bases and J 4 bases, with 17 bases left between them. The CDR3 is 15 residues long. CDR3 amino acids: CATSELVAGATEAFF. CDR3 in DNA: TGTGCCACCAGCGAATTGGTGGCAGGGGCCACTGAAGCTTTCTTT.

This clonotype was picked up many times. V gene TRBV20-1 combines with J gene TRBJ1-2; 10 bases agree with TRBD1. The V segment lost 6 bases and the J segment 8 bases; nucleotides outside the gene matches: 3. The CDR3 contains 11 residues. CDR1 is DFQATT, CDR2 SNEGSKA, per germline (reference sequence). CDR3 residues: CSARTGGGYTF. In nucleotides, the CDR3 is TGCAGTGCCCGGACAGGGGGAGGCTACACCTTC.

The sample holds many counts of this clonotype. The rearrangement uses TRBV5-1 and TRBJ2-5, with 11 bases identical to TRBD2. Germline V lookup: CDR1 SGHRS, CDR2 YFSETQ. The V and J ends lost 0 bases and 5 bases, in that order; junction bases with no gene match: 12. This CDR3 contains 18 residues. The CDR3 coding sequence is TGCGCCAGCAGCTTGGACGGGACTAGCGGTTCCAAGGGGGAGACCCAGTACTTC. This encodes CASSLDGTSGSKGETQYF.

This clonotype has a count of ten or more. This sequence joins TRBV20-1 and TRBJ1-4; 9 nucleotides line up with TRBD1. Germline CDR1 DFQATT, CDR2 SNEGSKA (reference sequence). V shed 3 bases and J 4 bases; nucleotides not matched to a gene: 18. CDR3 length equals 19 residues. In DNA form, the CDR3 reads TGCAGTGCTAGGGCATGGAGGACAGGGGCCATGCCAATTAATGAAAAACTGTTTTTT. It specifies CSARAWRTGAMPINEKLFF.

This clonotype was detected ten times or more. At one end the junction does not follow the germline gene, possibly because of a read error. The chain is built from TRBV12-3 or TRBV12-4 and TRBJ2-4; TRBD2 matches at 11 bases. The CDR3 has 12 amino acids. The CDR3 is CASSFTSGGQDF. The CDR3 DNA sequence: TGTGCCAGCAGTTTCACTAGCGGGGGTCAGGACTTC.

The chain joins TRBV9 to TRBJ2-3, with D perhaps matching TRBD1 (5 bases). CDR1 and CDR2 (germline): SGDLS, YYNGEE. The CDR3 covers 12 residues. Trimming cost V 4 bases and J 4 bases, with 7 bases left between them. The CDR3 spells CASSTGPDTQYF. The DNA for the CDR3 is TGTGCCAGCAGCACAGGTCCAGATACGCAGTATTTT.

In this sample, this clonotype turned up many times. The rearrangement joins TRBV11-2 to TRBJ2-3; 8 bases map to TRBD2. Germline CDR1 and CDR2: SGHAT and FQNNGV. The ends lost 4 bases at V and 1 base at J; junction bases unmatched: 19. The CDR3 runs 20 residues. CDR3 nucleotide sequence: TGTGCCAGCAGCTCCCTTTTCCGGGGGGGGTTGCTGAAGGGCACAGATACGCAGTATTTT. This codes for CASSSLFRGGLLKGTDTQYF.